The 8 T cell receptor beta chains below all came from one sample that was sequenced in a study of T cells in women clearing cervical HPV infection. Only in-frame clones appear in the TCRdb table, and some are missing; sequencing was by immunoSEQ multiplex PCR. The table lists 45,000 to 55,000 clones. Sequencing was done on a sample of blood buffy coat. These receptors were obtained from a woman aged 18 to 75 with a cervical HPV16 infection that either progressed to CIN3+ or cleared (not recorded which).

A word on this clone: The read ends 3 residues early relative to the CDR3; the germline J gene fills the gap. The chain carries TRBV30 and TRBJ2-3; either TRBD1 or TRBD2 may fit D (5 bases each). The CDR3 sequence is 15 residues long. V was trimmed by 1 base and J by 5 bases, leaving 16 bases between them. CDR1 is GTSNPN and CDR2 is SVGIG in the germline V gene (reference sequence). The CDR3 reads CAWSGHEGLEDTQYF. The DNA read from the CDR3 is TGTGCCTGGAGTGGTCATGAGGGGTTGGAAGATACG.

As for this clone: The CDR3 is cut off 3 residues early in the read; its end comes from the germline J gene. The chain joins TRBV18 to TRBJ1-2; perhaps TRBD1 as D (6 bases). The V end was cut by 9 bases, the J end by 2 bases, with 16 bases between. Germline assignment: CDR1 KGHSH and CDR2 LQKENI. CDR3 length: 14 amino acids. CDR3 region: CASSGFQGNYGYTF. The DNA read from the CDR3 is TGTGCCAGTTCCGGGTTCCAGGGGAACTATGGC. Full variable domain (remainder filled in from reference TRBV18 and TRBJ1-2): NAGVMQNPRHLVRRRGQEARLRCSPMKGHSHVYWYRQLPEEGLKFMVYLQKENIIDESGMPKERFSAEFPKEGPSILRIQQVVRGDSAAYFCASSGFQGNYGYTFGSGTRLTVV.

Concerning this clone: The read stops 3 residues short of the end of the CDR3; the missing end is completed from the germline J gene. The chain links TRBV14 to TRBJ1-6; weak D call: TRBD1 (6 bases). The CDR3 is 16 residues long. Germline V gene data show CDR1 as SGHDN and CDR2 as FVKESK. The V and J ends lost 7 bases and 6 bases respectively, with 19 bases between them. The CDR3 bases that were read are TGTGCCAGCAACTATGCATGGGGGCTGGGTAATTCACCC. Translated, it gives CASNYAWGLGNSP. The entire CDR3 protein reads CASNYAWGLGNSPLHF.

Concerning this clone itself: Germline is not matched at one junction end, which may reflect a read error. The CDR3 goes on 3 residues after the read ends, and that part is filled in from the germline J gene. This chain uses TRBV4-2 with TRBJ2-6; no definite D call. Germline assignment: CDR1 LGHNA and CDR2 YNFKEQ. CDR3 size: 16 residues. Here the CDR3 reads CASSSDRQTKANVLTF. The sequenced part of the CDR3 DNA is TGCGCCAGCAGCTCAGACCGACAAACAAAAGCCAACGTC.

A remark on this clone: The read ends 3 residues shy of where the CDR3 ends; the end is completed using the germline J gene. This chain uses TRBV12-5 with TRBJ2-1; 11 positions match TRBD2. Germline V lookup: CDR1 LGHNT, CDR2 FRNRAP. The CDR3 has 16 amino acids. V lost 0 bases and J lost 9; bases outside the gene matches: 7. The chain's CDR3 is CASGLVKTSGIGEQFF. The part of the CDR3 DNA that was read is TGTGCTAGTGGTTTGGTTAAGACTAGCGGGATAGGTGAG. The full variable domain, with the rest looked up from reference TRBV12-5 and TRBJ2-1, is DARVTQTPRHKVTEMGQEVTMRCQPILGHNTVFWYRQTMMQGLELLAYFRNRAPLDDSGMPKDRFSAEMPDATLATLKIQPSEPRDSAVYFCASGLVKTSGIGEQFFGPGTRLTVL.

For this clone: Sequencing ends 3 residues short of the CDR3 end; the germline J gene provides the rest. The rearrangement joins TRBV7-2 to TRBJ1-1; D not certain. Germline assignment: CDR1 SGHTA and CDR2 FQGNSA. The CDR3 loop spans 14 amino acids. V was shortened by 2 bases and J by 4 bases, with 11 bases between the two germline ends. CDR3 in amino acids: CASSLYTGFTEAFF. The sequenced CDR3 bases are TGTGCCAGCAGCTTATATACGGGGTTCACTGAA.

The sequenced part of the CDR3 DNA is TGTGCCAGCTCACCGAACAGGGGGCGAGGGGGC. Protein: CASSPNRGRGG. The whole CDR3 reads CASSPNRGRGGYTF. The V and J genes are TRBV18 and TRBJ1-2; 9 nucleotides agree with TRBD1. Read sequence stops 3 residues before the CDR3 end, and the germline J gene provides the missing end. The CDR3 covers 14 residues. Germline V gives CDR1 KGHSH, CDR2 LQKENI.

As to this clone: The sequence runs out 3 residues before the end of the CDR3; the remainder is reconstructed from the germline J gene. The chain has TRBV11-3 and TRBJ2-7, with 9 positions matching TRBD1. The germline CDR1 and CDR2 sequences are SGHNT and YENEEA. The J segment lost 5 bases and the V segment lost 4 bases, leaving 6 bases of the junction unmatched. CDR3 length: 14 residues. CDR3 DNA, as far as it was read: TGTGCCAGCAGCTCACAGGGGGCCAACCACGAG. It codes for CASSSQGANHE. The whole CDR3 protein reads CASSSQGANHEQYF.